The 5 T cell receptor beta chains below were found in one sample sequenced in a study of PD-1 blockade in classical Hodgkin lymphoma. Brentuximab vedotin exposure varied, and every patient relapsed after autologous stem cell transplantation. Negative selection with magnets was how CD8+ T cells were isolated from the thawed PBMCs. Sequencing was performed with immunoSEQ multiplex PCR; in TCRdb, only in-frame clones are kept and a portion is missing. Of 12,000 or so clones listed, 84% are singletons. The source material was CD8+ T cells from blood, sampled at baseline. Source of these receptors: a human donor with classical Hodgkin lymphoma.

CDR3 DNA sequence: TGTGCCAGCAGTGAGTGGGGAGGCGCTGAAGCTTTCTTT. Its translation: CASSEWGGAEAFF. V gene TRBV25-1 combines with J gene TRBJ1-1, with D unclear. The CDR3 contains 13 residues. Germline V gene data show CDR1 as MGHDK and CDR2 as SYGVNS. Trimming removed 3 bases from V and 6 bases from J, with 11 bases in between.

This chain links TRBV15 with TRBJ2-5, with TRBD2 matching over 12 bases. Germline lookup yields CDR1 LNHNV and CDR2 YYDKDF (reference sequence). The CDR3 has 16 residues. V was clipped by 1 base and J by 4 bases; unmatched bases: 4. CDR3 in amino acids: CATSRALAGGPETQYF. The CDR3 DNA follows: TGTGCCACCAGCAGAGCGCTAGCGGGAGGGCCAGAGACCCAGTACTTC.

This sequence joins TRBV19 and TRBJ2-7; no clear D. The CDR3 loop spans 11 amino acids. Trimming cost V 3 bases and J 4 bases, with 4 bases left between them. The germline V gene has CDR1 LNHDA and CDR2 SQIVND (reference sequence). The CDR3 region is CASSIGYEQYF. The CDR3 DNA is TGTGCCAGTAGTATCGGGTACGAGCAGTACTTC.

The rearrangement links TRBV27 to TRBJ2-7, with a possible D match to TRBD2 (5 bases). Deletions cut 6 bases from V and 4 bases from J, with 16 bases between. Germline assignment: CDR1 MNHEY and CDR2 SMNVEV (reference sequence). CDR3 length: 14 amino acids. The CDR3 here is CASRSEGPRYEQYF. CDR3 DNA sequence: TGTGCCAGCAGGTCTGAGGGTCCCAGATACGAGCAGTACTTC.

The chain uses TRBV19 and TRBJ1-3; a possible D gene is TRBD1 (6 bases). Germline CDR1 LNHDA, CDR2 SQIVND (reference sequence). The ends were cut back, 6 bases at V and 3 bases at J, with 18 bases in the middle. The CDR3 consists of 16 residues. This CDR3 reads CASSPTGHTVGNTIYF. Written as DNA, the CDR3 is TGTGCCAGTAGCCCGACGGGACATACAGTTGGAAACACCATATATTTT.